This TCR beta chain was identified in a study of regulatory T cells in long-lasting Graves disease. This clonotype was found a few times. Stated time point: newly diagnosed GD, antithyroid drugs for less than 3 months. RNA from PBMCs was the source of the TCR library. Building of the TCR beta libraries involved iRepertoire HTBI primers and Arm-PCR of CDR3 regions. TCRdb re-called the multiplex PCR reads with MiXCR, one entry per CDR3 protein. The data hold 350,000 to 550,000 distinct CDR3 sequences, with roughly 15% observed a single time. The sample also formed part of further work on T cells in Graves' hyperthyroidism and ophthalmopathy. From that report: Most clonotypes expanded in the thyroid (above 0.001) were also present in blood.

Sample: peripheral blood mononuclear cells (PBMCs), taken at new diagnosis, from a patient treated with antithyroid drugs. The source is a woman aged 50 to 65 with Graves disease.

CDR3 DNA sequence: TGCGCCAGCAGCCAAGATAGGGGACTAGCGGGGGAAGACCCGAGAGATACGCAGTATTTT. The encoded protein is CASSQDRGLAGEDPRDTQYF. This chain connects TRBV4-1 to TRBJ2-3, with 14 bases lining up with TRBD2. The germline CDR1 and CDR2 sequences are MGHRA and YSYEKL. V lost 0 bases and J lost 5; bases outside the gene matches: 13. CDR3 length equals 20 residues.